The subject of this entry is one T cell receptor beta chain. Assay used: immunoSEQ multiplex PCR; TCRdb lists only in-frame clones, some missing. The sample shows some 210,000 clones, around nine tenths of them seen only once. This record belongs to a study of blood T cell repertoires in COVID-19. The length of the CDR3 is 13 residues. J gave up 4 bases and V 5 bases, and 1 base lay outside the gene matches. Germline CDR1 reads SGHNT; CDR2 reads YENEEA. Sequencing was done on a sample of peripheral blood. The source is a man in his sixties with COVID-19, enrolled during active disease. The chain couples TRBV11-3 to TRBJ2-2, with 7 bases fitting TRBD2. As DNA, the CDR3 is TGTGCCAGCAGCCGGACTAGCACCGGGGAGCTGTTTTTT. Translation: CASSRTSTGELFF.